The 29 T cell receptor beta chains in this list originate from one sample, sequenced in a study of CD8 T cells in ankylosing spondylitis. Each CDR3 protein gets one entry after TCRdb re-called the 5' RACE reads with MiXCR. The repertoire holds about 250,000 distinct CDR3 sequences, 20% to 30% seen once, with 0.5% to 0.75% in the top ten. The material sequenced was blood, either unsorted or a sorted T cell fraction (not recorded which). The receptors here all came from a male donor with ankylosing spondylitis or in good health (not recorded which).

This clonotype has a handful of counts. The rearrangement links TRBV24-1 to TRBJ1-2; a weak D match, TRBD1 (5 bases). The V end was cut by 4 bases, the J end by 10 bases, with 18 bases between. The CDR3 is 14 amino acids. Germline assignment: CDR1 KGHDR and CDR2 SFDVKD. The CDR3: CATSDQGRADDYTF. The CDR3 DNA sequence: TGTGCCACCAGTGACCAGGGCAGGGCCGATGACTACACCTTC.

Worth noting for this clonotype: The junction departs from the called germline gene at one end, perhaps through a read error. V usage is TRBV7-2 and J usage is TRBJ2-3; perhaps D is TRBD1 or TRBD2 (5 bases each). In germline, CDR1 is SGHTA, CDR2 FQGNSA. This CDR3 is 14 amino acids long. The CDR3 here is CANSLRGPTDTQYF. CDR3 nucleotide sequence: TGTGCCAACAGCTTAAGGGGACCCACAGATACGCAGTATTTT. The full variable domain, with the rest looked up from reference TRBV7-2 and TRBJ2-3, is GAGVSQSPSNKVTEKGKDVELRCDPISGHTALYWYRQSLGQGLEFLIYFQGNSAPDKSGLPSDRFSAERTGGSVSTLTIQRTQQEDSAVYLCANSLRGPTDTQYFGPGTRLTVL.

In its sample, this clonotype was seen a few times. The gene calls are TRBV12-3 or TRBV12-4 and TRBJ2-5, with 7 bases aligning to TRBD1. V shed 11 bases and J 2 bases; nucleotides not matched to a gene: 11. The CDR3 is 14 residues long. CDR3 nucleotide sequence: TGTGCCTCAAGGTCAGGGGGTTGGCAAGAGACCCAGTACTTC. The encoded protein is CASRSGGWQETQYF.

This clonotype was detected many times. This chain joins TRBV7-3 and TRBJ2-1; TRBD2 might be the D (6 bases). The CDR3 spans 15 residues. The V gene lost 1 base and the J gene lost 0 bases, with 7 bases spanning the gap. The V gene's germline CDR1 is SGHTA and CDR2 FQGTGA. In nucleotides, the CDR3 is TGTGCCAGCAGCTTAATAGCGGTCTCCTACAATGAGCAGTTCTTC. Its translation is CASSLIAVSYNEQFF.

V usage is TRBV10-3 and J usage is TRBJ1-5; D call uncertain. V was trimmed by 0 bases and J by 9 bases, leaving 6 bases between them. The CDR3 consists of 12 residues. Looked up from germline, CDR1 is ENHRY and CDR2 is SYGVKD. The CDR3 protein is CAISESIVPQHF. The CDR3 DNA is TGTGCCATCAGTGAGTCGATTGTGCCCCAGCATTTT.

The chain combines TRBV12-3 or TRBV12-4 with TRBJ2-2; 11 bases fit TRBD2. The CDR3 contains 16 residues. V shed 5 bases, J shed 6 bases, and the junction held 8 bases outside the gene matches. The CDR3 loop reads CASSTPPGLAAGELFF. The CDR3 DNA reads TGTGCCAGCAGTACACCACCGGGACTAGCGGCCGGGGAGCTGTTTTTT.

This clonotype was seen many times. The V and J genes are TRBV10-3 and TRBJ2-3, with D possibly being TRBD2 (6 bases). V lost 3 bases and J 3 bases, leaving 13 bases between the germline ends. CDR3 length equals 15 residues. Germline V gene data show CDR1 as ENHRY and CDR2 as SYGVKD. CDR3 sequence: CAISDRAGGTDTQYF. The DNA for the CDR3 is TGTGCCATCAGTGATCGGGCCGGGGGAACAGATACGCAGTATTTT.

J is TRBJ2-3 and V is TRBV24-1; the D gene could be TRBD1 or TRBD2 (6 bases each). V lost 7 bases to trimming and J lost 4 bases, with 14 bases between them. The CDR3 length is 14 residues. CDR1 is KGHDR, CDR2 SFDVKD, per germline. CDR3 protein: CATSQQGGPDTQYF. CDR3 nucleotide sequence: TGTGCCACCAGCCAACAGGGAGGCCCAGATACGCAGTATTTT.

This clonotype was observed a handful of times. This chain connects TRBV9 to TRBJ2-1; D call uncertain. The CDR3 totals 14 residues. V lost 1 base, J lost 0 bases, and 5 bases lay in between. Per the germline V gene, CDR1 is SGDLS and CDR2 is YYNGEE. The CDR3 protein is CASSVQLSYNEQFF. CDR3 sequence (DNA): TGTGCCAGCAGCGTACAACTCTCCTACAATGAGCAGTTCTTC.

The rearrangement joins TRBV7-6 to TRBJ2-4, with 13 bases matching TRBD2. The germline V gene encodes CDR1 SGHVS and CDR2 FNYEAQ. The J segment lost 0 bases and the V segment lost 4 bases, leaving 0 bases of the junction unmatched. The CDR3 covers 16 residues. The CDR3 loop reads CASSWTSGGAKNIQYF. CDR3 in DNA: TGTGCCAGCAGCTGGACTAGCGGGGGAGCCAAAAACATTCAGTACTTC.

The rearrangement links TRBV12-3 or TRBV12-4 to TRBJ2-1, with D hard to call. This CDR3 comprises 15 residues. Trimming stripped 3 bases from V and 6 bases from J, with 15 bases between. The CDR3 loop reads CASSFGLELINEQFF. The CDR3 nucleotides are TGTGCCAGCAGTTTCGGGCTTGAGCTCATCAATGAGCAGTTCTTC.

The CDR3 region has the DNA TGTGCCACCAGTGAAACCGGGGCGAACTACGAGCAGTACTTC. It specifies CATSETGANYEQYF. The chain joins TRBV24-1 to TRBJ2-7, with D perhaps matching TRBD1 or TRBD2 (5 bases each). V was cut by 4 bases and J by 3 bases, with 12 bases left in between. Germline V gene data show CDR1 as KGHDR and CDR2 as SFDVKD. This CDR3 contains 14 residues.

The rearrangement uses TRBV28 and TRBJ1-5, with D maybe TRBD1 (5 bases). CDR1 and CDR2 from the germline V gene are MDHEN and SYDVKM. V lost 3 bases, J lost 0 bases, and 9 bases lay in between. This CDR3 is built from 15 residues. The CDR3 sequence: CASSLGQSSNQPQHF. In DNA, the CDR3 is TGTGCCAGCAGTTTGGGGCAGAGTAGCAATCAGCCCCAGCATTTT.

V usage is TRBV12-3 or TRBV12-4 and J usage is TRBJ2-1; D is ambiguous. Trimming cost V 4 bases and J 1 base, with 8 bases left between them. This CDR3 comprises 14 residues. The CDR3 nucleotides are TGTGCCAGCAGTTGGAGTGCTTCCTACAATGAGCAGTTCTTC. Encoded protein: CASSWSASYNEQFF.

This clonotype was detected only once. The chain links TRBV11-2 to TRBJ2-7; 16 nucleotides line up with TRBD2. Germline trimming cut 5 bases from V and 0 bases from J; bases unmatched to any gene: 7. The CDR3 has 18 amino acids. Germline V gene sequence: CDR1 SGHAT, CDR2 FQNNGV. CDR3 sequence: CASSLRGLAGGSSYEQYF. In nucleotides, the CDR3 is TGTGCCAGCAGCCTACGGGGACTAGCGGGGGGGAGCTCCTACGAGCAGTACTTC. The entire variable domain, with the rest obtained from reference TRBV11-2 and TRBJ2-7, is as follows: EAGVAQSPRYKIIEKRQSVAFWCNPISGHATLYWYQQILGQGPKLLIQFQNNGVVDDSQLPKDRFSAERLKGVDSTLKIQPAKLEDSAVYLCASSLRGLAGGSSYEQYFGPGTRLTVT.

This clonotype appeared a single time. V is TRBV20-1 and J is TRBJ2-2, with 7 bases aligning to TRBD1. Losses at the gene ends were 6 bases for V and 6 bases for J; bases not matched to a gene: 7. The CDR3 extends over 13 amino acids. CDR1 is DFQATT and CDR2 is SNEGSKA in the germline V gene (reference sequence). The CDR3 nucleotides are TGCAGTGCGCGGCCAGGGGGAGCCGGGGAGCTGTTTTTT. Encoded protein: CSARPGGAGELFF.

The table lists this clonotype with many counts. The rearrangement joins TRBV4-1 to TRBJ1-2; TRBD1 agrees at 7 bases. Germline V CDR1 and CDR2: MGHRA, YSYEKL. The CDR3 contains 15 residues. V lost 0 bases, J lost 2 bases, and 3 bases stayed unmatched. The CDR3 region is CASSQETGSNYGYTF. DNA of the CDR3: TGCGCCAGCAGCCAAGAGACAGGGTCCAACTATGGCTACACCTTC.

This clonotype was recorded at least ten times. V usage is TRBV12-3 or TRBV12-4 and J usage is TRBJ2-1; 7 nucleotides align to TRBD1. J gave up 10 bases and V 6 bases, and 9 bases lay outside the gene matches. CDR3 length: 13 amino acids. The CDR3 sequence is CASSYGQAREQFF. The CDR3 DNA is TGTGCCAGCAGCTACGGACAGGCCAGAGAGCAGTTCTTC.

This clonotype showed up many times. The chain combines TRBV29-1 with TRBJ2-1, with a possible D match to TRBD1 (5 bases). Germline V gives CDR1 SQVTM, CDR2 ANQGSEA. The V end was cut by 6 bases, the J end by 5 bases, with 14 bases between. This CDR3 has 13 amino acids. In DNA form, the CDR3 reads TGCAGCGTAACGAACAGGTGGGACAATGAGCAGTTCTTC. Translating it yields CSVTNRWDNEQFF.

This clonotype occurred many times. The CDR3 DNA reads TGCAGTGCTAGAATACTTACCTCCAGGACCCAGTACTTC. It is translated as CSARILTSRTQYF. The chain links TRBV20-1 to TRBJ2-5; D uncertain. The CDR3 is made up of 13 amino acids. Germline values: CDR1 DFQATT, CDR2 SNEGSKA (reference sequence). The V end was cut by 2 bases, the J end by 7 bases, with 14 bases between.

This clonotype was seen at least ten times. The CDR3 loop reads CASRSLSGANVLTF. CDR3 nucleotides: TGTGCCAGCAGAAGCCTCTCTGGGGCCAACGTCCTGACTTTC. The chain carries TRBV12-3 or TRBV12-4 and TRBJ2-6; D gene uncertain. The CDR3 runs 14 residues. Between the trimmed V and J ends, which lost 6 bases and 0 bases, there was a span of 6 bases.

Points on this clonotype: It may be a read error: a sequence one base away is much more abundant. The V and J genes are TRBV20-1 and TRBJ2-4; D gene unclear. This CDR3 comprises 14 residues. Germline V gives CDR1 DFQATT, CDR2 SNEGSKA (reference sequence). V lost 1 base and J lost 1, with 8 bases in between. The CDR3 is CSARGEGAKNIQYF. CDR3 bases: TGCAGTGCTAGAGGTGAAGGGGCCAAAAACATTCAGTACTTC.

This clonotype was seen a single time. The genes are TRBV12-3 or TRBV12-4 and TRBJ2-7; the match to TRBD1 covers 9 bases. This CDR3 spans 15 amino acids. Trimming cost V 6 bases and J 5 bases; bases outside gene matches: 11. The CDR3 spells CASRPTTGGRNEQYF. The CDR3 DNA reads TGTGCCAGCAGACCTACGACAGGGGGGAGGAACGAGCAGTACTTC.

This clonotype was seen repeatedly, ten times or more. The chain couples TRBV5-1 to TRBJ1-2, with 7 bases identical to TRBD1. With V trimmed by 4 bases and J by 8 bases, 8 bases remained unmatched. The CDR3 loop spans 13 amino acids. Germline V CDR1 and CDR2: SGHRS, YFSETQ. DNA of the CDR3: TGCGCCAGCAGCCCATCCGGGACAGACGGCTACACCTTC. It yields the protein CASSPSGTDGYTF.

Remarks on this clonotype: With a much larger clone just one base away, this may be a read error. This chain uses TRBV20-1 with TRBJ2-5; D is unclear. V was clipped by 1 base and J by 4 bases, with 10 bases between them. Germline CDR1 reads DFQATT; CDR2 reads SNEGSKA (reference sequence). This CDR3 has 13 amino acids. The CDR3 protein is CSARAQPRETQYF. In DNA form, the CDR3 reads TGCAGTGCTAGAGCTCAGCCCCGAGAGACCCAGTACTTC.

The chain couples TRBV29-1 to TRBJ2-7; D ambiguous. CDR1 and CDR2 from the germline V gene are SQVTM and ANQGSEA. The ends were cut back, 2 bases at V and 4 bases at J, with 6 bases in the middle. This CDR3 is 11 amino acids long. DNA for the CDR3: TGCAGCGTTGAATCAGGTTACGAGCAGTACTTC. Translated, it gives CSVESGYEQYF.

This chain links TRBV10-3 with TRBJ2-5; D unresolved. From germline, CDR1 is ENHRY and CDR2 SYGVKD. Trimming removed 0 bases from V and 4 bases from J, with 3 bases in between. This CDR3 is built from 12 residues. Here the CDR3 reads CAISESLETQYF. The CDR3 bases are TGTGCCATCAGTGAGTCCTTAGAGACCCAGTACTTC.

The V call is TRBV20-1, the J call TRBJ2-7; D is possibly TRBD2 (7 bases). The germline V gene encodes CDR1 DFQATT and CDR2 SNEGSKA (reference sequence). The CDR3 has 15 amino acids. V was cut by 8 bases and J by 6 bases, with 26 bases left in between. This CDR3 is CSPLGGAKKVGEQYF. The CDR3 DNA reads TGCAGTCCCCTGGGGGGGGCCAAGAAGGTCGGCGAGCAGTACTTC.

The chain recombines TRBV14 with TRBJ2-3; D is undetermined. Trimming pared 4 bases from V and 8 bases from J, leaving 16 bases between. The CDR3 is 14 residues long. Germline values: CDR1 SGHDN, CDR2 FVKESK. The DNA for the CDR3 is TGTGCCAGCAGCCCCGCCGAGAGAGCAGTTACGCAGTATTTT. Amino acid sequence: CASSPAERAVTQYF.